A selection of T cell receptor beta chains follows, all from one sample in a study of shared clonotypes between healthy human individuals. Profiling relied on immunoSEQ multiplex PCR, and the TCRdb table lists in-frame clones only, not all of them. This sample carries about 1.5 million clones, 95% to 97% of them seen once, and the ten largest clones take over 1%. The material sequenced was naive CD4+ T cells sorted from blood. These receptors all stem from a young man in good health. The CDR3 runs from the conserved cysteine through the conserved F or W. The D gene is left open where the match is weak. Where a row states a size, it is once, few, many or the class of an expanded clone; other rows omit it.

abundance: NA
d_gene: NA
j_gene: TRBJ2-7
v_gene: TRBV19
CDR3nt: TGTGCCAGTAGTACTGATGTCGGGTACGAGCAGTACTTC
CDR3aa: CASSTDVGYEQYF

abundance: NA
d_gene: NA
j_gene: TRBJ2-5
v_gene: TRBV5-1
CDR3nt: TGCGCCAGCAGCTTGATTGACCAGGGGCAAGAGACCCAGTACTTC
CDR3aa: CASSLIDQGQETQYF

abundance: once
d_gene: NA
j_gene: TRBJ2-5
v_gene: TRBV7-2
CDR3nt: TGTGCCAGCAGCTTCGGCGGCAAGGAGACCCAGTACTTC
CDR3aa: CASSFGGKETQYF

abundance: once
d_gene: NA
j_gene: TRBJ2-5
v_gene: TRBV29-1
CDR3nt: TGCAGCGTTAGTCCAGGGCGAGAGACCCAGTACTTC
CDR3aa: CSVSPGRETQYF

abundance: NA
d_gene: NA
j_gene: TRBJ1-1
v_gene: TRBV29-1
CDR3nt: TGCAGCGTTCGGGTCACTGAAGCTTTCTTT
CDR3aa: CSVRVTEAFF

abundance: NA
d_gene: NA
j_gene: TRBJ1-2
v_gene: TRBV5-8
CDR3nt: TGTGCCAGCAGCTTGGAATTTGTCCGTCCCTATGGCTACACCTTC
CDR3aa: CASSLEFVRPYGYTF

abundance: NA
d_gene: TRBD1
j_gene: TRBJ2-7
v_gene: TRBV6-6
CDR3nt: TGTGCCAGCAGTTCCCCCGGGACAGGGGGCTACGAGCAGTACTTC
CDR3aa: CASSSPGTGGYEQYF

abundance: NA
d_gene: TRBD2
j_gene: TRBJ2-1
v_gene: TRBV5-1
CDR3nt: TGCGCCAGCAGCTTCGGACTAGCGGGAGTTCATGAGCAGTTCTTC
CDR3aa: CASSFGLAGVHEQFF

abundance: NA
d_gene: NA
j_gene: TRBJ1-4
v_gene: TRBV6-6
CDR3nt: TGTGCCAGCAGTTTAAACGAGGGGCTGGGGGAAAAACTGTTTTTT
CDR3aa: CASSLNEGLGEKLFF

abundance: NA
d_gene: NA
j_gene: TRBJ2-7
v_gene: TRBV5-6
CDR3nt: TGTGCCAGCAGCTTTCTCGGCAGGACCTACGAGCAGTACTTC
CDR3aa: CASSFLGRTYEQYF

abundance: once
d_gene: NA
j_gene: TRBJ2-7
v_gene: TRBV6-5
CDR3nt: TGTGCCAGCAGTTACTCGAGAGCGACTACCTACGAGCAGTACTTC
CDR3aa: CASSYSRATTYEQYF

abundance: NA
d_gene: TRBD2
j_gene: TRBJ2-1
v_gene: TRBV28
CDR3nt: TGTGCCAGCAGGCCTAGCGGGAGAGAGGAGCAGTTCTTC
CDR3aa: CASRPSGREEQFF

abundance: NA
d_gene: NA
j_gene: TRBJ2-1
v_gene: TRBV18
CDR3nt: TGTGCCAGCTCACCAAGCGCGGCCTTCTCCAATGAGCAGTTCTTC
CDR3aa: CASSPSAAFSNEQFF

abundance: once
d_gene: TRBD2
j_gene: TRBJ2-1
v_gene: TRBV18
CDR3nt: TGTGCCAGCTCCCCTAGCGGGAAAGTCTATGAGCAGTTCTTC
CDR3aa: CASSPSGKVYEQFF

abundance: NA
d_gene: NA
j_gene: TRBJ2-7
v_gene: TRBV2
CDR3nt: TGTGCCAGCAGGGACGGACTTAACTCCTACGAGCAGTACTTC
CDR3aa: CASRDGLNSYEQYF

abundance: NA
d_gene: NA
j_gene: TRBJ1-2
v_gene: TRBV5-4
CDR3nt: TGTGCCAGCAGCTTGTGGAGCAAGGGCACTAACTATGGCTACACCTTC
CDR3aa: CASSLWSKGTNYGYTF

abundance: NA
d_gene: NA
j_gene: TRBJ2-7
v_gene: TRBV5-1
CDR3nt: TGCGCCAGCAGCTCGACCGGGACACTCTCCTACGAGCAGTACTTC
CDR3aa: CASSSTGTLSYEQYF

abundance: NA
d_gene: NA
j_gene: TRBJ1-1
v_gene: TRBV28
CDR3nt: TGTGCCAGCAGTTTAATGGGGGCTGACACTGAAGCTTTCTTT
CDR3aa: CASSLMGADTEAFF

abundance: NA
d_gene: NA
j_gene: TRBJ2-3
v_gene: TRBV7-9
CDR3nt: TGTGCCAGCAGCTCCCGGGGAGCACAAGATACGCAGTATTTT
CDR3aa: CASSSRGAQDTQYF

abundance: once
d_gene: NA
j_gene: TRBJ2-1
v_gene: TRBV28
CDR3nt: TGTGCCAGCAGTTTGCTCCTGCTGCAGGGGCCGTTCTTC
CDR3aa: CASSLLLLQGPFF

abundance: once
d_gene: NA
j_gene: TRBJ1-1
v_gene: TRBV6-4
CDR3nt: TGTGCCAGCAGTGATTGGGGGGGCGGCACTGAAGCTTTCTTT
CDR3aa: CASSDWGGGTEAFF

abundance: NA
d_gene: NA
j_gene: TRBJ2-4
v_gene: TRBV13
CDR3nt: TGTGCCAGCAGCTTAACGGGTATGGCGGACTACAAAAACATTCAGTACTTC
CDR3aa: CASSLTGMADYKNIQYF

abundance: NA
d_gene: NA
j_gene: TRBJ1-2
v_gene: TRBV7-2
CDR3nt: TGTGCCAGCAGCTTAGCAGGCAGGCCTGATAGTAGGTATGGCTACACCTTC
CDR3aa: CASSLAGRPDSRYGYTF

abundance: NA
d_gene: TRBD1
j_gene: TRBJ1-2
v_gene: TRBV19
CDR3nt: TGTGCCAGTACCGACTCCCGACAGGGGCGGTACTATGGCTACACCTTC
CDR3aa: CASTDSRQGRYYGYTF

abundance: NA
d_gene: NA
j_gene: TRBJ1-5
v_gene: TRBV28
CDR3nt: TGTGCCAGCAGTTTAGGGGTCCCGGTCGGGATCGGTCAGCCCCAGCATTTT
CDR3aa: CASSLGVPVGIGQPQHF

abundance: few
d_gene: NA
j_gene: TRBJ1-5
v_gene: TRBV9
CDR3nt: TGTGCCAGCAGCGTAGATGGGTATAGCAATCAGCCCCAGCATTTT
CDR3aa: CASSVDGYSNQPQHF

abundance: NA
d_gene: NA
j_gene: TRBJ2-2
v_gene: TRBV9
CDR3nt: TGTGCCAGCAGCGTAGTATGGACCGGGGAGCTGTTTTTT
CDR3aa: CASSVVWTGELFF

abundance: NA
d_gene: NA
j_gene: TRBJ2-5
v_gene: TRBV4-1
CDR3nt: TGCGCCAGCAGCCAAGTAAAGTATCCCCACGGGCAAGAGACCCAGTACTTC
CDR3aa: CASSQVKYPHGQETQYF

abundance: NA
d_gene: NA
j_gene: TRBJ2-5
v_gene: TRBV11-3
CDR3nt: TGTGCCAGCAGCTTGGGTCAGAGAGAGACCCAGTACTTC
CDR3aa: CASSLGQRETQYF

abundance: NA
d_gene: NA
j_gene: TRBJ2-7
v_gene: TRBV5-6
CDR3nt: TGTGCCAGCAGCTTGAGCGGCGTAGCCTACGAGCAGTACTTC
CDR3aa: CASSLSGVAYEQYF

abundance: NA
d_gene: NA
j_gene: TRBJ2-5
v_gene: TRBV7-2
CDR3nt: TGTGCCAGCAGCTCCAGGGAAGAGACCCAGTACTTC
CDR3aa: CASSSREETQYF

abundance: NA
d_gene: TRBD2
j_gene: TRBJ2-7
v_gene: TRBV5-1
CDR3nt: TGCGCCAGCAGCTTGGGGGGAGGGAACTCCTACGAGCAGTACTTC
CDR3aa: CASSLGGGNSYEQYF

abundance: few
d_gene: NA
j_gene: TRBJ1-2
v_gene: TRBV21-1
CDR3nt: TGTGCCAGCAGCCCAAAGATCTGGCATTCTAACTATGGCTACACCTTC
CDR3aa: CASSPKIWHSNYGYTF

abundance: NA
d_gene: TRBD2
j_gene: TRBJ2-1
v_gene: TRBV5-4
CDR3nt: TGTGCCAGCAGCTCGGGCCTTCGGGGGGATGAGCAGTTCTTC
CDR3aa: CASSSGLRGDEQFF

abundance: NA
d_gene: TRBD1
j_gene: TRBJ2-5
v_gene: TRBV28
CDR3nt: TGTGCCAGCAGTTTAGGCAGGGGGCGCGGTGAGACCCAGTACTTC
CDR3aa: CASSLGRGRGETQYF

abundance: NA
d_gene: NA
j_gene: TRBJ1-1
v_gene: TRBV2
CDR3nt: TGTGCCAGCACTGAAAGGTTTTTGAACACTGAAGCTTTCTTT
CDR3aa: CASTERFLNTEAFF

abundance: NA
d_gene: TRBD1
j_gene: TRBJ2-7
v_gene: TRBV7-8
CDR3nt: TGTGCCAGCAGCTTCTGGGACAGGGGGGGTCCCTACGAGCAGTACTTC
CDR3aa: CASSFWDRGGPYEQYF

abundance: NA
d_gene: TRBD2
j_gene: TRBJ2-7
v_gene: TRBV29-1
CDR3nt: TGCAGCGTTGCAGGGAGGGGATCCTACGAGCAGTACTTC
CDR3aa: CSVAGRGSYEQYF

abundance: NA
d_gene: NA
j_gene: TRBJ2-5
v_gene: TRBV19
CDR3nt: TGTGCCAGTACTCGGGACGGAGCGGAGACCCAGTACTTC
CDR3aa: CASTRDGAETQYF

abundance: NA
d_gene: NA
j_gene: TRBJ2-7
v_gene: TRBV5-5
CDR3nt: TGTGCCAGCAGCACCCCCGGAGTGGACGAGCAGTACTTC
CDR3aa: CASSTPGVDEQYF

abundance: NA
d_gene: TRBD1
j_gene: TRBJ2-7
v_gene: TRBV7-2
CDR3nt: TGTGCCAGCAGCTACGACGGACAGGGGGTCTTCTACGAGCAGTACTTC
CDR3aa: CASSYDGQGVFYEQYF

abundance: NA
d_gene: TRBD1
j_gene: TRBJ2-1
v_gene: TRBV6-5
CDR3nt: TGTGCCAGCAGTGTGACAGGGCCCTCCTACAATGAGCAGTTCTTC
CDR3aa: CASSVTGPSYNEQFF

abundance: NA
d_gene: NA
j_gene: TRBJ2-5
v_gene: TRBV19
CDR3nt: TGTGCCAGTAGTATACTTGGAGTAAACCAAGAGACCCAGTACTTC
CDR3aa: CASSILGVNQETQYF

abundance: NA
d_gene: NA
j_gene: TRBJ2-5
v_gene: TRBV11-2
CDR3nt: TGTGCCAGCAGCTTAGCGGGTATAGGGACCCAGTACTTC
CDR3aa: CASSLAGIGTQYF

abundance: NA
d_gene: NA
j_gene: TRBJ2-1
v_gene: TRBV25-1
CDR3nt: TGTGCCAGCAGTGTTCCTAGCCTCTCCCGCGATGAGCAGTTCTTC
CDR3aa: CASSVPSLSRDEQFF

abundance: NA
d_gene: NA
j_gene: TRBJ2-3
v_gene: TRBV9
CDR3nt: TGTGCCAGCACCCCCGGGCCGGGGGACGGCACAGATACGCAGTATTTT
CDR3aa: CASTPGPGDGTDTQYF

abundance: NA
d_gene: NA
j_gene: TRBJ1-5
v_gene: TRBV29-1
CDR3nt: TGCAGCGTTGGGGGGGTAGGTAGCAATCAGCCCCAGCATTTT
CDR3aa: CSVGGVGSNQPQHF

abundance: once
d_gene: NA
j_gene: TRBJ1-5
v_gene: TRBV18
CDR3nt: TGTGCCAGCTCACCACCGTCGGGAGAGCCCCAGCATTTT
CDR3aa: CASSPPSGEPQHF